The 10 T cell receptor beta chains below were found in one sample sequenced in a study of T cells in localized non-small cell lung cancer. Using immunoSEQ multiplex PCR, the repertoire was profiled, and TCRdb retains in-frame clones only, with some absent. The sample carries some 2,000 clones, approximately 31% recorded once. The specimen comprised normal lung tissue next to the tumor, sampled before any cancer treatment. All receptors come from a male donor aged 60 or over with stage I squamous cell lung carcinoma.

In its sample, this clone is large. V and J are TRBV29-1 and TRBJ1-2; 8 positions agree with TRBD1. The germline V gene has CDR1 SQVTM and CDR2 ANQGSEA. The length of the CDR3 is 12 residues. With 1 base clipped from V and 8 bases from J, the junction kept 3 bases outside the gene matches. The CDR3 protein is CSVEAGGLGYTF. The CDR3 nucleotides read TGCAGCGTTGAAGCAGGGGGCTTGGGCTACACCTTC.

The chain links TRBV18 to TRBJ1-5; 9 nucleotides agree with TRBD1. Germline V CDR1 and CDR2: KGHSH, LQKENI. The CDR3 has 15 amino acids. V shed 5 bases, J shed 1 base, and the junction held 3 bases outside the gene matches. CDR3 region: CASSSGTGSNQPQHF. The CDR3 nucleotides are TGTGCCAGCTCATCCGGGACAGGGAGCAATCAGCCCCAGCATTTT.

This clone was found once. The V call is TRBV5-1, the J call TRBJ2-1; 8 bases line up with TRBD1. CDR3 length equals 15 residues. Trimming at V came to 3 bases and at J to 4 bases, leaving 6 bases not matched to a gene. CDR1 and CDR2 from the germline V gene are SGHRS and YFSETQ. The CDR3 loop reads CASSSTGTGYNEQFF. The DNA for the CDR3 is TGCGCCAGCAGCTCTACCGGGACAGGTTACAATGAGCAGTTCTTC.

In this sample, this clone is large. The genes are TRBV11-3 and TRBJ2-7; 10 bases align to TRBD2. The CDR3 totals 17 residues. Germline lookup yields CDR1 SGHNT and CDR2 YENEEA. Trimming took 5 bases from V and 6 from J; bases not matched to a gene: 16. The CDR3 DNA is TGTGCCAGCAGCACCCGAGTGGGAAGGGTAGCGGGAGGCGAGCAGTACTTC. As protein: CASSTRVGRVAGGEQYF.

By proportion, this clone is medium-sized. The chain carries TRBV11-3 and TRBJ2-1; 8 bases fit TRBD2. After removal of 5 bases from V and 4 bases from J, the junction contained 7 bases not matched to a gene. Germline CDR1 reads SGHNT; CDR2 reads YENEEA. The CDR3 is 15 residues long. The CDR3 protein is CASSITSGPYNEQFF. CDR3 bases: TGTGCCAGCAGCATTACTAGCGGCCCTTACAATGAGCAGTTCTTC.

Relative to its sample, this clone is medium-sized. V usage is TRBV11-3 and J usage is TRBJ2-5; D may correspond to TRBD1 or TRBD2 (5 bases each). Per the germline V gene, CDR1 is SGHNT and CDR2 is YENEEA. The CDR3 extends over 14 amino acids. V dropped 5 bases and J dropped 3 bases, with 13 bases sitting between them. CDR3 sequence reads: CASSNPRGEETQYF. In DNA, the CDR3 is TGTGCCAGCAGCAACCCCCGAGGGGAAGAGACCCAGTACTTC.

By share, this clone counts as medium-sized. The chain combines TRBV6-8 with TRBJ1-1; TRBD1 matches at 8 bases. The V segment lost 8 bases and the J segment 10 bases; nucleotides outside the gene matches: 15. This CDR3 region has 14 residues. Germline CDR1 MNHGY, CDR2 SAAAGT. Here the CDR3 reads CASRPPGQVGRAFF. CDR3 nucleotide sequence: TGTGCCAGCCGGCCCCCGGGACAGGTTGGGAGAGCTTTCTTT.

Relative to its sample, this clone is medium-sized (0.01 to 0.1%). This chain links TRBV9 with TRBJ2-1, with 7 bases lining up with TRBD2. Per the germline V gene, CDR1 is SGDLS and CDR2 is YYNGEE. The J segment lost 7 bases and the V segment lost 2 bases, leaving 9 bases of the junction unmatched. The CDR3 has 15 residues. The CDR3 nucleotides read TGTGCCAGCAGCGTTAAAGCGGGAACAAGAAATGAGCAGTTCTTC. This encodes CASSVKAGTRNEQFF.

The J gene is TRBJ2-5, the V gene TRBV29-1; 12 nucleotides agree with TRBD2. Germline values: CDR1 SQVTM, CDR2 ANQGSEA. J lost 4 bases, V lost 4 bases, and 10 bases had no gene match. CDR3 size: 16 residues. CDR3 in amino acids: CSVAFGRLAGVETQYF. In nucleotides, the CDR3 is TGCAGCGTTGCATTTGGGAGACTAGCGGGAGTAGAGACCCAGTACTTC.

V usage is TRBV28 and J usage is TRBJ2-1; unclear D gene. The CDR3 spans 15 residues. CDR1 and CDR2 from the germline V gene are MDHEN and SYDVKM. V was shortened by 5 bases and J by 6 bases, with 17 bases between the two germline ends. CDR3 residues: CASSTQRGFFNEQFF. The DNA of the CDR3 is TGTGCCAGCAGTACCCAGAGAGGCTTCTTCAATGAGCAGTTCTTC.